The present T cell receptor (beta chain) was sequenced within a study of human T cells and chemical hapten exposure. In this sample, this clonotype turned up a few times. CDR3 length: 14 residues. The V gene lost 0 bases and the J gene lost 4 bases, with 10 bases spanning the gap. Germline V gene sequence: CDR1 KGHSH, CDR2 LQKENI. Unique molecular identifiers were attached to individual cDNA molecules during library preparation. TCRdb processed the RACE reads anew with MiXCR; each CDR3 protein has one entry. Found here are some 340,000 distinct CDR3 sequences, around 7% of them singletons; the top ten hold 7% to 10%. Time point reported: patch test 1, 2 weeks after DPC sensitization. Treatment in this sample: therapeutic diphenylcyclopropenone sensitization with weekly scalp DPC.

The genes are TRBV18 and TRBJ2-7, with D hard to call. The specimen was whole blood, collected in connection with sensitization to the hapten diphenylcyclopropenone (DPC). This receptor was identified in a woman between 18 and 29 years old with alopecia areata. Some clones in this sample may be carry-over from other donors' samples. CDR3 sequence reads: CASSPPSVSYEQYF. The CDR3 region has the DNA TGTGCCAGCTCACCACCGTCCGTAAGTTACGAGCAGTACTTC.